The rows below give T cell receptor beta chains drawn from one sample of a study of T cell responses to AZD1222 COVID-19 vaccine. TCRdb's table, derived via immunoSEQ multiplex PCR, lists solely in-frame clones and lacks some. The sample lists over 130,000 clones; roughly 88% were seen once. Here the sequenced sample was peripheral blood, taken 28 days after the second AZD1222 dose. Every receptor here comes from an adult who received the AZD1222 COVID-19 vaccine. Both conserved end residues are part of each CDR3. The D gene is left open where the match is weak. Clone size is shown for a subset of rows, as once, few, many or a class of expanded clone.

D: TRBD1
size: NA
V: TRBV6-5
length: 14
J: TRBJ1-5
CDR3: CASRPDRVGQPQHF
DNA: TGTGCCAGCAGACCTGACAGGGTGGGTCAGCCCCAGCATTTT

D: TRBD1
size: NA
V: TRBV19
length: 14
J: TRBJ2-7
CDR3: CASSIKTGGSEQYF
DNA: TGTGCCAGTAGTATAAAAACAGGGGGTTCCGAGCAGTACTTC

D: NA
size: NA
V: TRBV29-1
length: 11
J: TRBJ1-1
CDR3: CSVVLNTKAFF
DNA: TGCAGCGTTGTGTTGAACACTAAAGCTTTCTTT

D: NA
size: once
V: TRBV4-2
length: 15
J: TRBJ1-4
CDR3: CASSPNSRGVEKLFF
DNA: TGTGCCAGCAGCCCAAACTCCCGAGGGGTTGAAAAACTGTTTTTT

D: NA
size: NA
V: TRBV5-8
length: 15
J: TRBJ1-3
CDR3: CASVPQFSSGNTIYF
DNA: TGTGCCAGCGTACCCCAATTTAGCTCTGGAAACACCATATATTTT

D: TRBD2
size: NA
V: TRBV19
length: 15
J: TRBJ2-7
CDR3: CASRVRTSGNYEQYF
DNA: TGTGCCAGTAGAGTGAGGACTAGCGGAAACTACGAGCAGTACTTC

D: TRBD1
size: NA
V: TRBV19
length: 17
J: TRBJ1-2
CDR3: CASSIVASPGQGYGYTF
DNA: TGTGCCAGTAGTATAGTGGCTAGTCCGGGACAGGGCTATGGCTACACCTTC

D: NA
size: NA
V: TRBV7-8
length: 16
J: TRBJ1-3
CDR3: CASSLGFLRSGNTIYF
DNA: TGTGCCAGCAGCTTAGGGTTCCTCCGGTCTGGAAACACCATATATTTT

D: TRBD2
size: NA
V: TRBV9
length: 18
J: TRBJ2-6
CDR3: CASSENRDYPSGANVLTF
DNA: TGTGCCAGCAGCGAGAACCGGGACTACCCCTCTGGGGCCAACGTCCTGACTTTC

D: TRBD2
size: NA
V: TRBV24-1
length: 17
J: TRBJ2-1
CDR3: CATSDNGASGRFDEQFF
DNA: TGTGCCACCAGTGATAACGGTGCTAGCGGGAGGTTCGATGAGCAGTTCTTC

D: NA
size: once
V: TRBV28
length: 15
J: TRBJ2-1
CDR3: CASSFPGLSYNEQFF
DNA: TGTGCCAGCAGTTTTCCTGGCCTCTCCTACAATGAGCAGTTCTTC

D: NA
size: NA
V: TRBV3-1/TRBV3-2
length: 17
J: TRBJ2-1
CDR3: CASSQDNRGILQYEQFF
DNA: TGTGCCAGCAGCCAAGATAATAGAGGAATTCTACAATATGAGCAGTTCTTC

D: NA
size: NA
V: TRBV3-1/TRBV3-2
length: 15
J: TRBJ2-2
CDR3: CASSQDSRLDRELFF
DNA: TGTGCCAGCAGCCAAGATTCCCGGTTGGACCGGGAGCTGTTTTTT